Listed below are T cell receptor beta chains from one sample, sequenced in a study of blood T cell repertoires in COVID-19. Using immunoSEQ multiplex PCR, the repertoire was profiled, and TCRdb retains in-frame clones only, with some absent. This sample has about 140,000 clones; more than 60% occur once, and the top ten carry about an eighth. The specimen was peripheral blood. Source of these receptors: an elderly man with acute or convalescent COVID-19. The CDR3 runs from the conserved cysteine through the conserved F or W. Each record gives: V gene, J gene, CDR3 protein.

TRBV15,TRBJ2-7,CATSRDRWDRVPYEQYF
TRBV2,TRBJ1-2,CASSQGQNDYGYTF
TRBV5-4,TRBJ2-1,CASGQGATEQFF
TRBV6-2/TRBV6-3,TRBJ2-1,CASSWTGSRNEQFF
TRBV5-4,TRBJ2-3,CASSLQIGQSTDTQYF
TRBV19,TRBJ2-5,CASSIGLATETQYF
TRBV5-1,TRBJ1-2,CASSLVQGQGYTF
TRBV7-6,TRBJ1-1,CASSRRRGTEAFF
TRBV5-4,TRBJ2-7,CASSMGTGESYEQYF
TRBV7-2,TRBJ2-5,CASMAGGRQETQYF
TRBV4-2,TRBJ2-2,CASSQARTGQGSTGELFF
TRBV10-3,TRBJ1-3,CATFDRASGNTIYF
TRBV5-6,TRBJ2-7,CASSLDGSGQYF
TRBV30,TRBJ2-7,CAWSKEDSPSGFSYEQYF
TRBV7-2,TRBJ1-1,CASSLISAANTEAFF
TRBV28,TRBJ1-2,CASSLWNPIADGYTF
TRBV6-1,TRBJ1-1,CASSDPTPTEAFF
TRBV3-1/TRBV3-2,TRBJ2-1,CASSQDHGEVYNEQFF
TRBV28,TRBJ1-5,CASSGDRVRQPQHF
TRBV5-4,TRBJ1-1,CASSFMGRWEAFF
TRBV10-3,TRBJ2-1,CAISVITSGRNNEQFF
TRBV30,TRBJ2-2,CAWSRGWAGELFF
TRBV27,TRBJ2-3,CASSSQAGITDTQYF
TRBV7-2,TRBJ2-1,CASSPRAGGYNEQFF
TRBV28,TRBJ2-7,CASSSSGQGFEQYF
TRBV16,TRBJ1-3,CASSPGTAPGNTIYF
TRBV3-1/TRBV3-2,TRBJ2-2,CASSRTSGGAGTGELFF
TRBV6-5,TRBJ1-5,CASSSRQGWNQPQHF
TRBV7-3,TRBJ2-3,CASSADPINTQYF
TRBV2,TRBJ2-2,CASTRTVTGELFF
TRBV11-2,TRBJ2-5,CASSGGSQETQYF
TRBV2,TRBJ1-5,CASSGGRGFSNQPQHF
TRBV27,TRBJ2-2,CASSLIAGGHTGELFF
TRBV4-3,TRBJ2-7,CASSQERHSYEQYF
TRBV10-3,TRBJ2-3,CAISEGGRDTQYF